This is a list of T cell receptor beta chains from one sample in a study of cytomegalovirus exposure and HLA in healthy donors. Clones were sequenced by immunoSEQ multiplex PCR, and TCRdb holds only the in-frame ones, with some missing. The table lists tens of thousands of clones, around 82% of them singletons. What was sequenced was PBMCs. These receptor sequences come from a man in his sixties in good health and CMV-seronegative. Both conserved end residues are part of each CDR3. D genes are given only for firm matches. The size entry is marked missing in some rows and otherwise reads once, few, many or a size class.

cdr3_length	v_call	clone_size	j_call	d_call	cdr3_nt	cdr3_aa
18	TRBV18	once	TRBJ2-3	TRBD2	TGTGCCAGCTCGCCCTCAGGGACTAGCGGGGGAACCACAGATACGCAGTATTTT	CASSPSGTSGGTTDTQYF
15	TRBV5-4	NA	TRBJ1-5	TRBD1	TGTGCCAGCAGCTTGGACAGGGGTACCGATCAGCCCCAGCATTTT	CASSLDRGTDQPQHF
18	TRBV15	NA	TRBJ1-1	TRBD1	TGTGCCACCAGCAGGGCCCGGGACAGGGGGGAGTTGGACACTGAAGCTTTCTTT	CATSRARDRGELDTEAFF
17	TRBV6-1	NA	TRBJ2-2	NA	TGTGCCAGCAGTGAAAAGCCGGCAGGACACCTCGCCGGGGAGCTGTTTTTT	CASSEKPAGHLAGELFF
16	TRBV28	NA	TRBJ2-2	TRBD1	TGTGCCAGCACCCCAGACCTGGGACAGGAAGCCGGGGAGCTGTTTTTT	CASTPDLGQEAGELFF
14	TRBV7-9	few	TRBJ2-7	NA	TGTGCCAGCAGCTTAGTGGGCAGCTCCTACGAGCAGTACTTC	CASSLVGSSYEQYF
13	TRBV5-6	NA	TRBJ1-1	NA	TGTGCCAGCAGCATACAGGGAGACACTGAAGCTTTCTTT	CASSIQGDTEAFF
17	TRBV30	NA	TRBJ2-1	TRBD2	TGTGCCTGGAGTTATTTCTCCGGGACTAGCGGGAGAAATGAGCAGTTCTTC	CAWSYFSGTSGRNEQFF
15	TRBV5-4	NA	TRBJ2-2	NA	TGTGCCAGCAGCTTGGAACTAGCCCCCACCGGGGAGCTGTTTTTT	CASSLELAPTGELFF
15	TRBV27	NA	TRBJ2-2	TRBD1	TGTGCCAGCAGTCCACAGGGGGCGGTCACCGGGGAGCTGTTTTTT	CASSPQGAVTGELFF
14	TRBV7-2	NA	TRBJ2-5	NA	TGTGCCAGCAGCTTTACAGGGACCCAAGAGACCCAGTACTTC	CASSFTGTQETQYF
15	TRBV6-1	NA	TRBJ1-2	NA	TGTGCCAACTATACTGGAGGCGGGGGTTACTATGGCTACACCTTC	CANYTGGGGYYGYTF
15	TRBV18	NA	TRBJ1-1	NA	TGTGCCAGCTCACCCGGTCTGGCGAGGAGCACTGAAGCTTTCTTT	CASSPGLARSTEAFF
18	TRBV7-2	NA	TRBJ2-7	TRBD2	TGTGCCAGCAGCTTTCCCGGGACTAGCGGACACCGACCCTACGAGCAGTACTTC	CASSFPGTSGHRPYEQYF
13	TRBV29-1	NA	TRBJ1-1	NA	TGCAGCGTCTACGGGGAGAGGGACACTGAAGCTTTCTTT	CSVYGERDTEAFF
14	TRBV5-1	NA	TRBJ2-7	TRBD1	TGCGCCAGCAGCTTCGGGACAGGGGACTACGGGCAGTACTTC	CASSFGTGDYGQYF
15	TRBV7-2	NA	TRBJ2-1	NA	TGTGCCAGCAGCTCGCTAGCTCCCCCGGGGAATGAGCAGTTCTTC	CASSSLAPPGNEQFF
15	TRBV6-5	NA	TRBJ2-6	NA	TGTGCCAGCAACAACGGAGGCTCTGGGGCCAACGTCCTGACTTTC	CASNNGGSGANVLTF